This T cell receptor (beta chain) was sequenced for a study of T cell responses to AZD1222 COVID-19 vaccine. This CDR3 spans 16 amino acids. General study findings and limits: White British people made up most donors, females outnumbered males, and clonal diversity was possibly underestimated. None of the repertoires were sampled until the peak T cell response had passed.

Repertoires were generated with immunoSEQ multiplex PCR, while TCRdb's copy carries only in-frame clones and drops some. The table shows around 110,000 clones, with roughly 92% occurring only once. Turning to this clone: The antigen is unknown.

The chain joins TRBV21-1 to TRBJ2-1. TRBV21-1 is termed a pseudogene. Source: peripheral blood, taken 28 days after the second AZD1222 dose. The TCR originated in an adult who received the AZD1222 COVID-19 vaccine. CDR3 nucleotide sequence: TGTGCCAGCAGCAAAGAGGGGACACGGGGGCTCGATGAGCAGTTCTTC. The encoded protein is CASSKEGTRGLDEQFF.